These T cell receptor beta chains were read from a single sample in a study of blood T cell repertoires in COVID-19. Produced via immunoSEQ multiplex PCR; TCRdb's table is partial and in-frame only. The sample comprises 150,000 to 200,000 clones, around 94% of which are singletons, and 0.7% to 0.8% rests with the top ten. Source material: peripheral blood. The receptors derive from a young man with COVID-19, enrolled during active disease. Both conserved end residues are part of each CDR3. The order of the fields is CDR3 DNA, CDR3 protein, J gene, D gene, V gene, clone size. D genes are given only for firm matches. A clone size is listed for some rows: how often the clone was seen (once, few, many), or a class if it is expanded.

TGTGCCAGCTCCCCTTCAAGGCGGGGGGGCACAGATACGCAGTATTTT,CASSPSRRGGTDTQYF,TRBJ2-3,TRBD2,TRBV18,.
TGTGCCAGCAGTTACGGCCAGGGGGTAGAAAAACTGTTTTTT,CASSYGQGVEKLFF,TRBJ1-4,TRBD1,TRBV6-6,.
TGTGCCAGCAGCTTAATTACAGGGATGAACACTGAAGCTTTCTTT,CASSLITGMNTEAFF,TRBJ1-1,.,TRBV11-2,.
TGTGCCAGCAGGCAACAAAATAGCAATCAGCCCCAGCATTTT,CASRQQNSNQPQHF,TRBJ1-5,.,TRBV2,.
TGTGCCAGCAGCCAAGTACAGGCACTCTACGAGCAGTACTTC,CASSQVQALYEQYF,TRBJ2-7,.,TRBV3-1/TRBV3-2,once
TGCGCCAGCAGCCAAGATGGGCGCTCCTACGAGCAGTACTTC,CASSQDGRSYEQYF,TRBJ2-7,.,TRBV4-1,.
TGTGCCAGCAGTCCCGGGGACAGGGCCGCTGAAGCTTTCTTT,CASSPGDRAAEAFF,TRBJ1-1,TRBD1,TRBV27,.
TGTGCCAGCAGCCGATTGGGGGCATTAGGCTACACCTTC,CASSRLGALGYTF,TRBJ1-2,.,TRBV7-9,few
TGTGCCAGCAGCAGCGGGTTAAGTAATGAAAAACTGTTTTTT,CASSSGLSNEKLFF,TRBJ1-4,.,TRBV3-1/TRBV3-2,.
TGTGCCATCCCAGGACAGTACGAAGAGACCCAGTACTTC,CAIPGQYEETQYF,TRBJ2-5,.,TRBV2,once
TGTGCCAGCTCCTTGGGGGGGAACACAGATACGCAGTATTTT,CASSLGGNTDTQYF,TRBJ2-3,TRBD2,TRBV27,.
TGTGCCAGTAGACCGACGTCGACCGGGACAGGGAGGCCCCAGTACTTC,CASRPTSTGTGRPQYF,TRBJ2-5,TRBD1,TRBV19,few
TGCGCCAGCAGCACCGGGGACAGCTACGAGCAGTACTTC,CASSTGDSYEQYF,TRBJ2-7,TRBD1,TRBV5-1,.